This T cell receptor (beta chain) emerged from a study of blood T cell repertoires in COVID-19. At the level of the study: The study drew acute and convalescent COVID-19 samples from the United States, Italy and Spain.

One Seattle source followed patients from active infection through their disease course. Per the authors' pipeline: Estimation of nucleated cell counts relied on the amplification of reference gene primers. Using immunoSEQ multiplex PCR, the repertoire was profiled, and TCRdb retains in-frame clones only, with some absent. V, J and clone size reflect that table, while D and trimming were determined from the DNA. Of about 310,000 clones listed, 90% are singletons. This receptor was identified in a woman in her 30s with COVID-19, enrolled during active disease. Sequenced input: peripheral blood.

The chain's CDR3 is CASSQDLGGGRNTEAFF. CDR3 bases: TGTGCCAGCAGCCAAGATCTGGGGGGAGGGAGGAACACTGAAGCTTTCTTT. J is TRBJ1-1 and V is TRBV3-1 (or the pseudogene TRBV3-2); TRBD1 is a possible D gene (5 bases). The CDR3 is 17 residues long. Trimming cost V 0 bases and J 1 base, with 15 bases left between them. CDR1 LGHDT and CDR2 YNNKEL come from the germline V gene (reference sequence).